The clone carrying this T cell receptor beta chain has at least ten counts. Beta-chain TCR CDR3 regions were amplified from RNA transcripts. HTBI primers served in a first-round RT-PCR, which a second-round multiplex PCR followed. TCRdb re-called the multiplex PCR reads with MiXCR, one entry per CDR3 protein. The data hold 650,000 to 800,000 distinct CDR3 sequences, with roughly 41% observed a single time. CDR1 and CDR2 from the germline V gene are DFQATT and SNEGSKA (reference sequence). The ends were cut back, 3 bases at V and 7 bases at J, with 18 bases in the middle. The CDR3 is made up of 14 amino acids. The data were taken from a study of Graves' ophthalmopathy and Graves' hyperthyroidism. The study excluded patients with other autoimmune diseases, uncontrolled infections, pregnancy or lactation.

This chain connects TRBV20-1 to TRBJ1-2; D perhaps matches TRBD1 (5 bases). The specimen sequenced was peripheral blood. The source is an adult man with Graves' ophthalmopathy. CDR3 amino acids: CSARALTGILGYTF. The CDR3 DNA sequence: TGCAGTGCTAGGGCCCTAACAGGCATTCTTGGCTACACCTTC.